These T cell receptor beta chains were read from a single sample in a study of regulatory T cells in long-lasting Graves disease. Each CDR3 protein is one row after TCRdb ran MiXCR on the multiplex PCR reads. The sample records about 460,000 distinct CDR3 sequences, 20% to 25% being singletons. Here the sequenced sample was peripheral blood mononuclear cells (PBMCs), taken when the disease was refractory, from a patient treated with antithyroid drugs. All receptors derive from a female donor with Graves disease. CDR3s include the opening cysteine and the closing phenylalanine or tryptophan. A D gene is named only where the DNA matches it firmly. Clone size, where shown, is once, few, many, or a class for clones that have expanded.

>TRBD1|TRBV19|once|TRBJ1-2
CASRPNRGYDGYTF
TGTGCCAGTAGACCCAACAGGGGGTACGACGGCTACACCTTC
>TRBD1|TRBV12-3/TRBV12-4|many|TRBJ1-5
CASRPNRGEQPQHF
TGTGCCAGCAGACCCAACAGGGGTGAGCAGCCCCAGCATTTT
>-|TRBV20-1|-|TRBJ2-4
CSAQLAKNIQYF
TGCAGTGCTCAGTTAGCCAAAAACATTCAGTACTTC
>TRBD1|TRBV28|many|TRBJ2-5
CASSVWTGTQETQYF
TGTGCCAGCAGTGTATGGACAGGGACCCAAGAGACCCAGTACTTC
>-|TRBV28|-|TRBJ1-2
CSSLGPYVYTF
TGTTCCAGCCTGGGACCGTATGTCTACACCTTC
>-|TRBV20-1|-|TRBJ2-7
CSARGASSYEQYF
TGCAGTGCTAGAGGAGCCAGTTCCTACGAGCAGTACTTC
>-|TRBV9|many|TRBJ1-5
CASTPTDLGNQPQHF
TGTGCCAGCACTCCGACCGACCTTGGCAATCAGCCCCAGCATTTT
>-|TRBV7-9|-|TRBJ2-2
CASSFTRDTGELFF
TGTGCCAGCAGCTTTACCAGGGACACCGGGGAGCTGTTTTTT
>TRBD2|TRBV15|-|TRBJ2-7
CATSREEGRASYEQYF
TGTGCCACCAGCAGAGAAGAGGGGAGGGCTTCCTACGAGCAGTACTTC
>-|TRBV20-1|few|TRBJ1-2
CSARDFREPYGYTF
TGCAGTGCTAGAGACTTCAGAGAACCCTATGGCTACACCTTC
>TRBD2|TRBV7-8|few|TRBJ2-7
CASSPPDLAGSYEQYF
TGTGCCAGCAGCCCTCCTGACCTAGCGGGGTCCTACGAGCAGTACTTC
>TRBD1|TRBV6-1|few|TRBJ2-7
CACSRDRTGFYEQYF
TGTGCCTGCAGCCGCGACCGGACAGGATTCTACGAGCAGTACTTC
>-|TRBV7-2|many|TRBJ2-7
CASTILPRWGREQYF
TGTGCCAGCACCATTTTGCCTAGGTGGGGAAGGGAGCAGTACTTC
>-|TRBV7-2|-|TRBJ1-5
CASSLNSLGNQPQHF
TGTGCCAGCAGCTTAAACTCGTTGGGCAATCAGCCCCAGCATTTT
>-|TRBV12-5|-|TRBJ1-1
CASARPGPLGTEAFF
TGTGCTAGTGCTCGTCCCGGTCCACTTGGGACTGAAGCTTTCTTT
>TRBD1|TRBV10-3|-|TRBJ2-1
CAISGTGGAGSYNEQFF
TGTGCCATCAGTGGGACAGGGGGCGCAGGGTCCTACAATGAGCAGTTCTTC
>TRBD1|TRBV7-2|-|TRBJ1-6
CASSVAGGSSSPLHF
TGTGCCAGCAGCGTAGCAGGGGGCTCAAGTTCACCCCTCCACTTT
>-|TRBV7-3|-|TRBJ1-1
CASSRDRGLEAFF
TGTGCCAGCAGCCGGGACCGAGGCCTAGAAGCTTTCTTT
>-|TRBV2|few|TRBJ2-1
CASLYDNEQFF
TGTGCCAGCCTCTACGACAATGAGCAGTTCTTC
>-|TRBV20-1|few|TRBJ1-1
CSARDRAVGLNTEAFF
TGCAGTGCTAGAGATCGGGCAGTGGGGCTGAACACTGAAGCTTTCTTT
>-|TRBV12-3/TRBV12-4|many|TRBJ1-1
CASSPRTDTEAFF
TGTGCCAGCAGTCCACGGACGGACACTGAAGCTTTCTTT
>TRBD2|TRBV7-9|many|TRBJ2-2
CASSLAGTSLSGELFF
TGTGCCAGCAGCTTAGCCGGGACTAGCTTGAGCGGGGAGCTGTTTTTT
>TRBD1|TRBV6-2/TRBV6-3|many|TRBJ1-5
CASSYKAGGGQPQHF
TGTGCCAGCAGTTACAAGGCAGGGGGCGGTCAGCCCCAGCATTTT
>-|TRBV2|many|TRBJ1-3
CASSVDGSGNTIYF
TGTGCCAGCAGTGTAGACGGCTCTGGAAACACCATATATTTT
>-|TRBV7-3|-|TRBJ2-3
CASSPSSATDTQYF
TGTGCCAGCAGCCCCTCGAGCGCGACAGATACGCAGTATTTT
>-|TRBV18|many|TRBJ2-5
CASSRAEETQYF
TGTGCCAGCAGTCGGGCGGAAGAGACCCAGTACTTC
>-|TRBV3-1|many|TRBJ1-6
CASSHEGSPLHF
TGTGCCAGCAGCCACGAGGGATCACCCCTCCACTTT
>-|TRBV29-1|few|TRBJ1-3
CSVGTGSGNTIYF
TGCAGCGTCGGGACCGGTTCTGGAAACACCATATATTTT
>TRBD2|TRBV28|many|TRBJ2-7
CASSSPHLLAGGSYEQYF
TGTGCCAGCAGTTCCCCCCACCTTCTGGCGGGAGGGTCCTACGAGCAGTACTTC
>-|TRBV20-1|many|TRBJ1-1
CSAMKQADTEAFF
TGCAGTGCTATGAAACAGGCGGATACTGAAGCTTTCTTT
>-|TRBV6-5|few|TRBJ2-7
CASSYSDMTYEQYF
TGTGCCAGCAGTTATTCCGACATGACCTACGAGCAGTACTTC
>TRBD2|TRBV4-1|-|TRBJ2-7
CASSQVERGGLKEQYF
TGCGCCAGCAGCCAAGTTGAACGGGGGGGCCTCAAGGAGCAGTACTTC
>-|TRBV7-9|once|TRBJ2-7
CASSPNSGEHEQYF
TGTGCCAGCAGCCCCAACTCCGGAGAACACGAGCAGTACTTC
>-|TRBV12-3/TRBV12-4|once|TRBJ2-5
CASSLRQPGMETQYF
TGTGCCAGCAGTTTGCGGCAGCCTGGGATGGAGACCCAGTACTTC
>-|TRBV6-2/TRBV6-3|-|TRBJ1-3
CASSLAGTSGNTIYF
TGTGCCAGCAGTTTGGCAGGAACCTCTGGAAACACCATATATTTT
>-|TRBV6-1|many|TRBJ1-1
CASRRTGYEAFF
TGTGCCAGCAGACGGACGGGCTACGAAGCTTTCTTT
>TRBD1|TRBV13|few|TRBJ2-7
CASSQETGGEQYF
TGTGCCAGCAGCCAAGAGACAGGGGGCGAGCAGTACTTC
>-|TRBV5-1|-|TRBJ1-4
CASSSEGVTEKLFF
TGCGCCAGCAGCTCTGAAGGGGTTACTGAAAAACTGTTTTTT
>-|TRBV19|-|TRBJ1-6
CASSMGLTNSPLHF
TGTGCCAGTAGTATGGGCCTGACCAATTCACCCCTCCACTTT
>-|TRBV28|many|TRBJ1-2
CASSIRRDGYTF
TGTGCCAGCAGTATCCGGAGGGATGGCTACACCTTC
>-|TRBV9|few|TRBJ2-1
CASSVVENEQFF
TGTGCCAGCAGCGTAGTAGAGAATGAGCAGTTCTTC
>TRBD2|TRBV2|few|TRBJ2-7
CASSEALFGGVGSSYEQYF
TGTGCCAGCAGTGAAGCGCTTTTCGGGGGGGTAGGGAGCAGCTACGAGCAGTACTTC